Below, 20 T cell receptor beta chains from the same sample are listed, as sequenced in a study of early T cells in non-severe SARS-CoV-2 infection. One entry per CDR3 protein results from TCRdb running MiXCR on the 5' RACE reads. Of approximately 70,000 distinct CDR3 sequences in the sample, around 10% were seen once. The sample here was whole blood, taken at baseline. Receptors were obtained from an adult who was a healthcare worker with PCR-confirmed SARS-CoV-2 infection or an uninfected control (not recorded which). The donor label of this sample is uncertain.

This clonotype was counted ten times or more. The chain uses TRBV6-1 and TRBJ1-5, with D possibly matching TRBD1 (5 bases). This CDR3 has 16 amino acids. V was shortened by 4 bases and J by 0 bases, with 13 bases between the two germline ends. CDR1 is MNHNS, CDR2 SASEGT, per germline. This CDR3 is CASSVSRAPSNQPQHF. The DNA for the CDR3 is TGTGCCAGCAGTGTTTCCAGGGCACCTAGCAATCAGCCCCAGCATTTT.

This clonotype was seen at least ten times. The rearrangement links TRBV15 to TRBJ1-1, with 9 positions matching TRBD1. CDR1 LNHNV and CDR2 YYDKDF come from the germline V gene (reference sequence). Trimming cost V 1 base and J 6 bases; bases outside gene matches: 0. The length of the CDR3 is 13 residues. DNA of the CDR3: TGTGCCACCAGCAGAGGGACAGGGGCTGAAGCTTTCTTT. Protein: CATSRGTGAEAFF.

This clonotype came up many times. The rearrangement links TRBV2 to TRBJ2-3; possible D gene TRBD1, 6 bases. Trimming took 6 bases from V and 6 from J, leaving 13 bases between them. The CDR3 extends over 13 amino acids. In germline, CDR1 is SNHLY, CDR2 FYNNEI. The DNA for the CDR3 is TGTGCCAGCAGATACAGGGTTGTCGATACGCAGTATTTT. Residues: CASRYRVVDTQYF.

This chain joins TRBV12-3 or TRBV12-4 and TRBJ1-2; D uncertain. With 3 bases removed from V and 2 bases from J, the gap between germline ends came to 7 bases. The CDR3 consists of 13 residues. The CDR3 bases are TGTGCCAGCAGTTTTTCGAACAACTATGGCTACACCTTC. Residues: CASSFSNNYGYTF.

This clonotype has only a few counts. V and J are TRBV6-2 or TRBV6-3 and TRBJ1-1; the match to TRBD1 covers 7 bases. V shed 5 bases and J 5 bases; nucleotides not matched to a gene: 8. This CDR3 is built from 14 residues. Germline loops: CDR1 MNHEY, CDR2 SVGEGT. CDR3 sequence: CASSNQGGMTEAFF. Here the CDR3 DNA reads TGTGCCAGCAGTAACCAGGGGGGGATGACTGAAGCTTTCTTT.

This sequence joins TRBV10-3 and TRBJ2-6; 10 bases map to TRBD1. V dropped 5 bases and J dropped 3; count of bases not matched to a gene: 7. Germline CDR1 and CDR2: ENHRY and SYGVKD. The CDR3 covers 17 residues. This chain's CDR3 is CAISPGQGFFGANVLTF. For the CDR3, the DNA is TGTGCCATCAGTCCGGGACAGGGGTTTTTTGGGGCCAACGTCCTGACTTTC.

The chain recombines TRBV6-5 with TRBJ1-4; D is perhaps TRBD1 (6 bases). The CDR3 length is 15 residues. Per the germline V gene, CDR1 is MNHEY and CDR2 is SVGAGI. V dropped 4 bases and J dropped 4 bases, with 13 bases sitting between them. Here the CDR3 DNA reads TGTGCCAGCAGTTTATACAGGGCGGATAATGAAAAACTGTTTTTT. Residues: CASSLYRADNEKLFF.

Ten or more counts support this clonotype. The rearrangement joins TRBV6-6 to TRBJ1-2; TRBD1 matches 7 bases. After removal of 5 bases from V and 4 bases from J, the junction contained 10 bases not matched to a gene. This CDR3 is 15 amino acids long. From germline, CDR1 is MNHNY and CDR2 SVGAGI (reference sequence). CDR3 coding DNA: TGTGCCAGCAGTCGGACAGGCTCTAGCCCCTATGGCTACACCTTC. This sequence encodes CASSRTGSSPYGYTF.

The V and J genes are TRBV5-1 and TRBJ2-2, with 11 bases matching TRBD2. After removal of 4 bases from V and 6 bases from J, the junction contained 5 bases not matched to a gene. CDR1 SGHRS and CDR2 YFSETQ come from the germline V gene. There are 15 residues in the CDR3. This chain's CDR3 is CASSLRTSGPGELFF. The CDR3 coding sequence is TGCGCCAGCAGCCTTCGGACTAGCGGGCCCGGGGAGCTGTTTTTT. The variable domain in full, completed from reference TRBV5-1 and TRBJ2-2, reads KAGVTQTPRYLIKTRGQQVTLSCSPISGHRSVSWYQQTPGQGLQFLFEYFSETQRNKGNFPGRFSGRQFSNSRSEMNVSTLELGDSALYLCASSLRTSGPGELFFGEGSRLTVL.

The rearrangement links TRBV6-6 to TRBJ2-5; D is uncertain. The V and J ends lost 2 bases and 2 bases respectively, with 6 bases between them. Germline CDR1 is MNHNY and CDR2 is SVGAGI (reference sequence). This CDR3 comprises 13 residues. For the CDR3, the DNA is TGTGCCAGCAGTTACAACAGTCAAGAGACCCAGTACTTC. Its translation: CASSYNSQETQYF.

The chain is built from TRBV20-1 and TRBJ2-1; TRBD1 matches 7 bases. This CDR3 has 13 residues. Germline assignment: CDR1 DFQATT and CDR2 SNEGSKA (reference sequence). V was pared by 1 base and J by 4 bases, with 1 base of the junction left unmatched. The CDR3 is CSARATGYNEQFF. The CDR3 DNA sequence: TGCAGTGCTAGAGCGACAGGGTACAATGAGCAGTTCTTC.

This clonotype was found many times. CDR3 sequence: CASSPPGQVHGYTF. The CDR3 region has the DNA TGTGCCAGTAGTCCACCGGGACAGGTTCATGGCTACACCTTC. The gene calls are TRBV19 and TRBJ1-2; 8 nucleotides line up with TRBD1. J lost 6 bases, V lost 5 bases, and 8 bases had no gene match. Per germline, CDR1 LNHDA and CDR2 SQIVND (reference sequence). This CDR3 is built from 14 residues. Together with reference TRBV19 and TRBJ1-2, the CDR3 gives the full variable domain: DGGITQSPKYLFRKEGQNVTLSCEQNLNHDAMYWYRQDPGQGLRLIYYSQIVNDFQKGDIAEGYSVSREKKESFPLTVTSAQKNPTAFYLCASSPPGQVHGYTFGSGTRLTVV.

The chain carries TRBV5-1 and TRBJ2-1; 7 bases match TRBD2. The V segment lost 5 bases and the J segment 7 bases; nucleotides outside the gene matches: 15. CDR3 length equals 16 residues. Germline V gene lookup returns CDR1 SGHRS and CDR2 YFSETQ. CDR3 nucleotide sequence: TGCGCCAGCAGTCTTGCGGGAGTGAATATAAAGAATGAGCAGTTCTTC. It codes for CASSLAGVNIKNEQFF.

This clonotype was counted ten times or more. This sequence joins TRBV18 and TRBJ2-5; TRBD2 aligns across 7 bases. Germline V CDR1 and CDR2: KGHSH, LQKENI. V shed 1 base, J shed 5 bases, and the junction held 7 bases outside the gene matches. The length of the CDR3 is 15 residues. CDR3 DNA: TGTGCCAGCTCACCACGGGAGGGCTTGGTGGAGACCCAGTACTTC. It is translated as CASSPREGLVETQYF.

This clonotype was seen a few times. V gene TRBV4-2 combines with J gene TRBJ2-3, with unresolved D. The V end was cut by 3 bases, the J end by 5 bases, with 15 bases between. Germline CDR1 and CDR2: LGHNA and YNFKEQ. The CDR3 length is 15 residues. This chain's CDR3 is CASSHPPYLLDTQYF. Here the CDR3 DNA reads TGTGCCAGCAGCCACCCCCCCTACCTACTAGATACGCAGTATTTT.

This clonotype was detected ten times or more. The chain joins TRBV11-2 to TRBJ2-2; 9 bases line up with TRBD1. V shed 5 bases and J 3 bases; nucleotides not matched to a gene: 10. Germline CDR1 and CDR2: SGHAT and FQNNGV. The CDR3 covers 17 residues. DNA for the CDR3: TGTGCCAGCAGCCCCGATCTGGGACAGGGAGACACCGGGGAGCTGTTTTTT. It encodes CASSPDLGQGDTGELFF.

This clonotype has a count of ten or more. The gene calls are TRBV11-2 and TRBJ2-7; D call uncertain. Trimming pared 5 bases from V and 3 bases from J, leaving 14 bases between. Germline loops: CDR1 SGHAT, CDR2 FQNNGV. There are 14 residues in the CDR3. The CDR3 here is CASSHPSSLYEQYF. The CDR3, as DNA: TGTGCCAGCAGCCACCCCTCCAGCCTCTACGAGCAGTACTTC.

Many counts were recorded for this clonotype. The CDR3 DNA is TGCGCCAGCAGCCCGGGACTAGCAGGGCTCAATCAGCCCCAGCATTTT. Translated: CASSPGLAGLNQPQHF. The chain employs TRBV5-1 and TRBJ1-5, with D possibly being TRBD1 (5 bases). CDR3 size: 16 residues. The ends were cut back, 4 bases at V and 3 bases at J, with 17 bases in the middle. Looked up from germline, CDR1 is SGHRS and CDR2 is YFSETQ.

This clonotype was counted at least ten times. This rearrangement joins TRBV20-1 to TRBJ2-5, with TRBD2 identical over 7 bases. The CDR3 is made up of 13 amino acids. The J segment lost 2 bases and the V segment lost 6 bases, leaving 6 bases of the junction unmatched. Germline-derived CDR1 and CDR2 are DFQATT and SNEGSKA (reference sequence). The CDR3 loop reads CSAGLVRQETQYF. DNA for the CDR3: TGCAGTGCCGGACTAGTTCGGCAAGAGACCCAGTACTTC.

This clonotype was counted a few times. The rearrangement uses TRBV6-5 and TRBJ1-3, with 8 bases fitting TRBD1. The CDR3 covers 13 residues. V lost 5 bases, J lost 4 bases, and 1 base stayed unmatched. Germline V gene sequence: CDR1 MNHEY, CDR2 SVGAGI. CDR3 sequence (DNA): TGTGCCAGCAGTGACAGGGGCGGAAACACCATATATTTT. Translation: CASSDRGGNTIYF.